These 13 T cell receptor beta chains were sequenced from one sample in a study of cytomegalovirus exposure and HLA in healthy donors (TCRdb year 2017). Library creation used the immunoSEQ multiplex PCR assay. The multiplex PCR relied on a mix of 60 forward primers for TCR Vbeta segments and 13 reverse primers for TCR Jbeta segments. Drawn from immuneACCESS, this table holds only the in-frame rearrangements with V and J called that TCRdb kept. Clones are partly lost; checked studies trace under half to an unresolved V gene and leave the rest unexplained. The sample has 80,000 to 100,000 clones on record, around 86% of them singletons. 3.7% of the sample rests with the top ten. Sequenced sample: PBMCs. The receptors shown here come from a female donor in good health and CMV-seropositive.

V gene TRBV2 combines with J gene TRBJ1-1, with D uncertain. The germline V and J ends were trimmed by 6 bases and 1 base, with 9 bases remaining between them. The length of the CDR3 is 13 residues. CDR1 and CDR2 from the germline V gene are SNHLY and FYNNEI. The CDR3 loop reads CASRPTWNTEAFF. In DNA form, the CDR3 reads TGTGCCAGCAGGCCGACTTGGAACACTGAAGCTTTCTTT.

The rearrangement links TRBV19 to TRBJ2-7; 7 bases align to TRBD1. V was clipped by 1 base and J by 6 bases; unmatched bases: 9. The CDR3 runs 15 residues. Germline V gene data show CDR1 as LNHDA and CDR2 as SQIVND (reference sequence). The CDR3 loop is CASSIAAPGTAEQYF. The CDR3 nucleotides read TGTGCCAGTAGTATAGCCGCCCCGGGGACAGCCGAGCAGTACTTC.

This clone has just a few counts. The CDR3 DNA reads as TGTGCCAGCAGCGTAGCGATGGCGGGAGGAGAACAAGAGACCCAGTACTTC. This encodes CASSVAMAGGEQETQYF. The chain has TRBV9 and TRBJ2-5; 8 positions match TRBD2. The length of the CDR3 is 17 residues. The germline V gene encodes CDR1 SGDLS and CDR2 YYNGEE. The J segment lost 2 bases and the V segment lost 0 bases, leaving 9 bases of the junction unmatched.

V and J are TRBV5-6 and TRBJ1-6; D not resolved. Germline CDR1 reads SGHDT; CDR2 reads YYEEEE. The length of the CDR3 is 18 residues. With 0 bases removed from V and 0 bases from J, the gap between germline ends came to 13 bases. The DNA for the CDR3 is TGTGCCAGCAGCTTGGCCTCGGGGAGAAGCTCCTATAATTCACCCCTCCACTTT. This encodes CASSLASGRSSYNSPLHF.

A single count supports this clone. The sample carries other DNA sequences with the same CDR3. This chain links TRBV7-2 with TRBJ2-3; D call uncertain. V gave up 5 bases and J gave up 0 bases, with 3 bases separating them. Germline V lookup: CDR1 SGHTA, CDR2 FQGNSA. CDR3 length: 12 residues. Here the CDR3 reads CASSTSTDTQYF. CDR3 nucleotide sequence: TGTGCCAGCAGCACTAGCACAGATACGCAGTATTTT.

The rearrangement links TRBV2 to TRBJ2-7; maybe TRBD1 (5 bases). Trimming took off 7 bases at V and 3 bases at J, with 10 bases between the two ends. Germline loops: CDR1 SNHLY, CDR2 FYNNEI. CDR3 length: 12 residues. CDR3 residues: CASIIDSYEQYF. CDR3 nucleotides: TGTGCCAGCATCATAGACAGCTACGAGCAGTACTTC.

V usage is TRBV5-1 and J usage is TRBJ2-3; a weak D match, TRBD2 (7 bases). Trimming stripped 4 bases from V and 1 base from J, with 10 bases between. The germline CDR1 and CDR2 sequences are SGHRS and YFSETQ. The CDR3 is 14 amino acids. The DNA for the CDR3 is TGCGCCAGCAGCGGGGGGGCCCGCACAGATACGCAGTATTTT. This translates into CASSGGARTDTQYF.

The table lists this clone with a count of one. The rearrangement uses TRBV6-5 and TRBJ1-5, with a tentative D call TRBD1 (5 bases). This CDR3 spans 15 amino acids. Trimming took 0 bases from V and 7 from J, leaving 13 bases between them. Germline CDR1 is MNHEY and CDR2 is SVGAGI. CDR3 nucleotide sequence: TGTGCCAGCAGTTACTCACGTACAGGCGGACAGCCCCAGCATTTT. Its protein product is CASSYSRTGGQPQHF.

The chain joins TRBV9 to TRBJ2-3; D is uncertain. The CDR3 has 14 residues. CDR1 and CDR2 from the germline V gene are SGDLS and YYNGEE. V was pared by 4 bases and J by 8 bases, with 17 bases between. The CDR3 sequence: CASSPPGELGTQYF. The DNA for the CDR3 is TGTGCCAGCAGCCCTCCGGGTGAGCTGGGTACGCAGTATTTT.

The rearrangement links TRBV10-3 to TRBJ1-2; 9 bases map to TRBD1. The CDR3 contains 15 residues. V trimming: 4 bases; J trimming: 3 bases; junction bases outside the gene matches: 6. Germline assignment: CDR1 ENHRY and CDR2 SYGVKD. This CDR3 is CAISAGTGIYYGYTF. The CDR3 DNA reads TGTGCCATCAGTGCGGGGACAGGGATTTACTATGGCTACACCTTC.

The chain has TRBV18 and TRBJ1-1; D perhaps matches TRBD1 (5 bases). V lost 1 base to trimming and J lost 3 bases, with 21 bases between them. This CDR3 region has 18 residues. Germline CDR1 and CDR2: KGHSH and LQKENI. CDR3 region: CASSPLKAGGARDTEAFF. For the CDR3, the DNA is TGTGCCAGCTCACCACTGAAGGCTGGAGGGGCGAGGGACACTGAAGCTTTCTTT.

The rearrangement uses TRBV11-2 and TRBJ1-5; D not certain. Trimming took 5 bases from V and 2 from J, leaving 7 bases between them. CDR1 SGHAT and CDR2 FQNNGV come from the germline V gene. The CDR3 loop spans 13 amino acids. The CDR3 reads CASSVAGNQPQHF. For the CDR3, the DNA is TGTGCCAGCAGCGTCGCGGGCAATCAGCCCCAGCATTTT.

CDR3 sequence: CASSRGQLGANTGELFF. CDR3 nucleotide sequence: TGCGCCAGCAGCAGGGGACAATTGGGGGCAAACACCGGGGAGCTGTTTTTT. This rearrangement joins TRBV5-1 to TRBJ2-2; the D gene is possibly TRBD1 (6 bases). The V end was cut by 4 bases, the J end by 2 bases, with 18 bases between. The CDR3 totals 17 residues. CDR1 SGHRS and CDR2 YFSETQ come from the germline V gene.